The T cell receptor (beta chain) under discussion was sequenced for a study of post-analysis software for immune sequencing data. Study as a whole: There were relapsing-remitting, secondary progressive and progressive-relapsing multiple sclerosis among the disease courses included.

The TCR beta cDNA libraries contained unique molecular identifiers. Each batch of about 1 to 11 million T cells produced a few hundred thousand cDNA molecules. TCRdb analysed the PCR reads with MiXCR anew, one entry per CDR3 protein. This sample has roughly 730,000 distinct CDR3 sequences, with about 27% found just once. CDR3 length: 19 residues. Trimming took 0 bases from V and 0 from J; bases not matched to a gene: 7. The germline gives CDR1 SGDLS, CDR2 YYNGEE. Notes on this clonotype: As yet, its antigen is unknown.

Study results and limitations: Roughly 5 TRBV segments, TRBV5-6, TRBV5-1 and TRBV20-1 among them, were found more frequent in patients than controls. Batch-matched samples strongly co-clustered by F measure.

Sequencing used blood. The receptor was isolated from a girl aged 10-17 years with multiple sclerosis. The V gene is TRBV9, the J gene TRBJ2-1; 12 nucleotides match TRBD2. CDR3 DNA: TGTGCCAGCAGCGTAGGACTAGCGGGAGTGCTTAGCTCCTACAATGAGCAGTTCTTC. It yields the protein CASSVGLAGVLSSYNEQFF.